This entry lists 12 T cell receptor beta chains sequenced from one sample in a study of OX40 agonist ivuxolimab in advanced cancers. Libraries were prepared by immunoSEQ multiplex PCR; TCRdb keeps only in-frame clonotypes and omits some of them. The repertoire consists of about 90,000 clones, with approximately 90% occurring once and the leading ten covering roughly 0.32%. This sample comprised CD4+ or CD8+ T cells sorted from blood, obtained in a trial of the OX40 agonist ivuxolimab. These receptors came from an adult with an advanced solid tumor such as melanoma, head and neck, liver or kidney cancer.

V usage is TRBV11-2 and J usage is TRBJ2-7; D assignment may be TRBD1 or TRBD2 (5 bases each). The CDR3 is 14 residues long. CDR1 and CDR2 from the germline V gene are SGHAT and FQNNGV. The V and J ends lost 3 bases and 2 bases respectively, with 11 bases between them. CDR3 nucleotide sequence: TGTGCCAGCAGCTTGGGGGAGCTCCCCTACGAGCAGTACTTC. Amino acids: CASSLGELPYEQYF.

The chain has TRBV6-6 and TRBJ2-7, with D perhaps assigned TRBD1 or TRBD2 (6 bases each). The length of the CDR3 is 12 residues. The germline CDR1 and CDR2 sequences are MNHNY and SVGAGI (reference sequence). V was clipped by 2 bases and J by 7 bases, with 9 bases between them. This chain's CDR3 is CASSYGGREQYF. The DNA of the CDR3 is TGTGCCAGCAGTTACGGGGGGCGGGAGCAGTACTTC.

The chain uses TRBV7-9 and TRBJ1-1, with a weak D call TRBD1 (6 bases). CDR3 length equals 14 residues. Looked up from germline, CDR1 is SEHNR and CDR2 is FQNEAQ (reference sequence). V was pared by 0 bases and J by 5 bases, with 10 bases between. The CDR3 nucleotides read TGTGCCAGCAGCTTAGCGGAAGGGGGGACTGAAGCTTTCTTT. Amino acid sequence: CASSLAEGGTEAFF.

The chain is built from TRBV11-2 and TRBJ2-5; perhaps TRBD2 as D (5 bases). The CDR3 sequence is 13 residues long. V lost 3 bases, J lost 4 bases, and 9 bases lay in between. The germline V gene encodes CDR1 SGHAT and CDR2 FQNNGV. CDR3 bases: TGTGCCAGCAGCTTGGGAGTCGGAGAGACCCAGTACTTC. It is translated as CASSLGVGETQYF. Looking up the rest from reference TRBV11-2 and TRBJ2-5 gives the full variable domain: EAGVAQSPRYKIIEKRQSVAFWCNPISGHATLYWYQQILGQGPKLLIQFQNNGVVDDSQLPKDRFSAERLKGVDSTLKIQPAKLEDSAVYLCASSLGVGETQYFGPGTRLLVL.

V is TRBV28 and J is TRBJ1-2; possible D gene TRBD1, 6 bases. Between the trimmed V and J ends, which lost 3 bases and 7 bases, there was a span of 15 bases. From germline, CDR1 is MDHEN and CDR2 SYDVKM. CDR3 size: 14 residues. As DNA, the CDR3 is TGTGCCAGCAGTTTGTGGCAGGGGAATAGTGGCTACACCTTC. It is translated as CASSLWQGNSGYTF.

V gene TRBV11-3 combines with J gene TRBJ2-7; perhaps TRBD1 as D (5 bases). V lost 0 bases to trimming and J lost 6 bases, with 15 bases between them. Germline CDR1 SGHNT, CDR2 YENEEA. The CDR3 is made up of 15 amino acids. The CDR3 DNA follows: TGTGCCAGCAGCTTAGATGGGCGAGACAGTGGCGAGCAGTACTTC. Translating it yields CASSLDGRDSGEQYF.

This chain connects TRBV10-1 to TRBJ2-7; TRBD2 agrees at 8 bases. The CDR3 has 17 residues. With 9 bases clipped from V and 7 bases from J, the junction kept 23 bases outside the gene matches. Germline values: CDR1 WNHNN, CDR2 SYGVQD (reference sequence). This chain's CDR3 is CARIPGGGADKRREQYF. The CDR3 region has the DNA TGCGCCAGGATACCGGGGGGGGGAGCGGATAAAAGGCGGGAGCAGTACTTC.

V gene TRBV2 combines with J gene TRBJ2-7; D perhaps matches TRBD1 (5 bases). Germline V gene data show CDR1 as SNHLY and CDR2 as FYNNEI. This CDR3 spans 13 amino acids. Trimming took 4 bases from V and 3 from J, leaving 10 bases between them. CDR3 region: CASSGGRGYEQYF. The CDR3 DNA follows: TGTGCCAGCAGTGGGGGCCGAGGCTACGAGCAGTACTTC.

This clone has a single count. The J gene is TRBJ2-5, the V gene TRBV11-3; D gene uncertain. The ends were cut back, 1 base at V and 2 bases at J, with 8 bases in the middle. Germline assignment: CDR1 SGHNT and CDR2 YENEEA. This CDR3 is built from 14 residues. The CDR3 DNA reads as TGTGCCAGCAGCTTAGGTTCGGAGCAAGAGACCCAGTACTTC. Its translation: CASSLGSEQETQYF.

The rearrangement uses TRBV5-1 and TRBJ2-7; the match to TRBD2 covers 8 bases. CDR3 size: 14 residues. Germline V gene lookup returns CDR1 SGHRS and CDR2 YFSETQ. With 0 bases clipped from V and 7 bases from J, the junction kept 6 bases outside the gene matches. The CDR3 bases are TGCGCCAGCAGCTTGGGCCCGGGAGGGATAGAGCAGTACTTC. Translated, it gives CASSLGPGGIEQYF.

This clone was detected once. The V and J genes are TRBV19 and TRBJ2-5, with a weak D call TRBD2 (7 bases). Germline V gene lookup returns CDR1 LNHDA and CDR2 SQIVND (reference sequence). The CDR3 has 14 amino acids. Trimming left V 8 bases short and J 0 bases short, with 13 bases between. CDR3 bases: TGTGCCAGTCGGGGAGGGGGGCACCAAGAGACCCAGTACTTC. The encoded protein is CASRGGGHQETQYF.

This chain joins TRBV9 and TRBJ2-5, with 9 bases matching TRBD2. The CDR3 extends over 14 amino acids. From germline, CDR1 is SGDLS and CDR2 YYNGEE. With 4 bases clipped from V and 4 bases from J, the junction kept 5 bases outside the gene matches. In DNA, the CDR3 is TGTGCCAGCAGCATAGCGGGAGCCAGAGAGACCCAGTACTTC. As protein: CASSIAGARETQYF.